A selection of T cell receptor beta chains follows, all from one sample in a study of CD8 T cells in Susac syndrome. A single record per CDR3 protein comes from TCRdb applying MiXCR to the immunoSEQ multiplex PCR reads. The profile covers about 180,000 distinct CDR3 sequences, with approximately 96% appearing a single time and more than 0.09% taken by the ten largest. Specimen: CD4+ T cells from PBMCs. Receptors were obtained from a human donor with multiple sclerosis. Each CDR3 is given with its conserved first and last residue. The order of the fields is V gene, CDR3 protein.

>TRBV7-9
CASSSGQYTEAFF
>TRBV13
CASSKTGTPYEQYF
>TRBV5-4
CASHGSDYGYTF
>TRBV5-6
CASSLEAGSSYEQYF
>TRBV9
CASSESYNEQFF
>TRBV27
CASSLSASGSRTGELFF
>TRBV20-1
CSAGTGLNGYTF
>TRBV12-3/TRBV12-4
CASTVKSLNTEAFF
>TRBV20-1
CSARIRAANTGELFF
>TRBV6-2/TRBV6-3
CASSGQLNIQYF
>TRBV2
CASTTRGLVTGELFF
>TRBV7-2
CASSLGSSGAYEQYF
>TRBV5-6
CASSLALWGQDTQYF
>TRBV2
CASSEVSHGETQYF
>TRBV12-3/TRBV12-4
CASSFMRQETQYF
>TRBV12-5
CASGRGMATDTQYF
>TRBV6-2/TRBV6-3
CASILRRGPNTEAFF
>TRBV19
CAITTDTGSEAFF
>TRBV29-1
CSVIDPVEEKLFF
>TRBV4-1
CASSQEWTSGANEQYF
>TRBV29-1
CSVGLTNYGYTF
>TRBV29-1
CSGGGNEQFF
>TRBV12-3/TRBV12-4
CASRGTGRSGTDTQYF
>TRBV2
CASSQGESSTDTQYF
>TRBV12-3/TRBV12-4
CASRQDTSSYEQYF
>TRBV29-1
CSVEREGRRDGYTF
>TRBV15
CATSRVTGWGQPQHF
>TRBV5-4
CASRTEGGTEAFF
>TRBV30
CAWSAGANTEAFF
>TRBV6-6
CASSYPGARADTQYF
>TRBV27
CASSLGQRGGIDTQYF
>TRBV3-1
CASSQGGAVPKNIQYF
>TRBV6-5
CASSPRRGLQYF
>TRBV20-1
CSARVTGIQETQYF
>TRBV7-8
CASSLMGYYGYTF
>TRBV2
CASSAGRDYGYTF
>TRBV19
CASSITDNTEAFF
>TRBV4-1
CASSQYLLQETQYF
>TRBV29-1
CSAQGGGGALHEQFF
>TRBV6-5
CASSRQGEQYF
>TRBV7-9
CASSTSGGVGETQYF
>TRBV3-1
CASSQVGGADLSREQFF
>TRBV9
CASSVIGAQETQYF
>TRBV10-3
CAISGADEQFF
>TRBV27
CASSPPPSLNTEAFF
>TRBV5-4
CASSLEGRDQYF